This T cell receptor beta chain appears in the sequencing data of a study of blood T cell repertoires in COVID-19. Study-level background: Nucleic acid was either cDNA or gDNA, and it came from T cells, B-cell-depleted T cells, or PBMCs.

This CDR3 contains 16 residues. The V segment lost 5 bases and the J segment 0 bases; nucleotides outside the gene matches: 5. Germline loops: CDR1 MGHRA, CDR2 YSYEKL. Per the study methods: Using reference gene primer amplification, nucleated cell counts were estimated. Repertoires were generated with immunoSEQ multiplex PCR, while TCRdb's copy carries only in-frame clones and drops some. That table is the source of V, J and clone size, and D and trimming were worked out from the DNA. This table has around 140,000 clones, roughly 90% appearing once. Sequencing was done on a sample of peripheral blood. The chain is built from TRBV4-1 and TRBJ1-5; 9 bases align to TRBD1. The TCR comes from a man in his sixties with active or convalescent COVID-19. CDR3 nucleotides: TGCGCCAGCAGCGAAGGGACAGGGCTTAGCAATCAGCCCCAGCATTTT. This gives the protein CASSEGTGLSNQPQHF.